This passage covers 7 T cell receptor beta chains from one sample sequenced in a study of CD8+CD57+ T cells in acquired aplastic anemia. For CDR3 and TCR beta VDJ profiling, genomic DNA was the template used. TCRdb recomputed calls from the reads with MiXCR, one row per CDR3 protein. The sample comprises just over 400,000 distinct CDR3 sequences, just under 70% of which are singletons, and 4% rests with the top ten. The sequenced sample was sorted CD4+, CD8+, or CD8+CD57+ T cells (not recorded which) from PBMCs. The source is a human donor in good health, serving as a control.

This clonotype appeared many times. The J gene is TRBJ2-3, the V gene TRBV10-3; D might be TRBD2 (6 bases). Per the germline V gene, CDR1 is ENHRY and CDR2 is SYGVKD. V lost 9 bases and J 4 bases, leaving 23 bases between the germline ends. This CDR3 spans 16 amino acids. DNA for the CDR3: TGTGCCATATCCGACATCGGGGGTGCCTTATCAGATACGCAGTATTTT. Translation: CAISDIGGALSDTQYF.

The chain employs TRBV5-5 and TRBJ1-3; D perhaps matches TRBD1 (6 bases). This CDR3 is built from 14 residues. The V gene's germline CDR1 is SGHKS and CDR2 YYEKEE (reference sequence). Trimming removed 3 bases at V and 8 bases at J, with 15 bases between. The CDR3 bases are TGTGCCAGCAGCTACAGGGTGGCGTACCACACCATATATTTT. This translates into CASSYRVAYHTIYF.

This chain joins TRBV7-9 and TRBJ2-7; no firm D call. V lost 2 bases to trimming and J lost 12 bases, with 23 bases between them. Germline loops: CDR1 SEHNR, CDR2 FQNEAQ (reference sequence). The CDR3 extends over 15 amino acids. The DNA for the CDR3 is TGTGCCAGCAGCTTAACGTCTGTCCTCGAGCACTACTTGTACTTC. It specifies CASSLTSVLEHYLYF.

As regards this clonotype: The junction differs from germline at one of its ends, possibly a read error. The rearrangement uses TRBV10-3 and TRBJ2-3, with D tentatively TRBD2 (5 bases). The CDR3 runs 16 residues. Germline V lookup: CDR1 ENHRY, CDR2 SYGVKD. CDR3 loop: CAIRDGTKEAADTQYF. For the CDR3, the DNA is TGTGCCATCAGAGATGGAACAAAAGAAGCGGCAGATACGCAGTATTTC.

The chain carries TRBV12-3 or TRBV12-4 and TRBJ1-2, with D unresolved. This CDR3 comprises 14 residues. V lost 6 bases and J 5 bases, leaving 16 bases between the germline ends. The CDR3 DNA sequence: TGTGCCAGCAGCCCCACCAGCGCATTGTATGGCTACACCTTC. As protein: CASSPTSALYGYTF.

This chain connects TRBV5-1 to TRBJ2-3; D unresolved. CDR1 is SGHRS and CDR2 is YFSETQ in the germline V gene. The CDR3 runs 14 residues. V was shortened by 4 bases and J by 2 bases, with 11 bases between the two germline ends. The CDR3 spells CASSPAVFTDTQYF. As DNA, the CDR3 is TGCGCCAGCAGCCCGGCTGTCTTCACAGATACGCAGTATTTT.

With respect to this clonotype: Sequence at one end of the junction differs from germline and may be a read error. This chain connects TRBV10-3 to TRBJ1-4; TRBD1 aligns across 7 bases. Germline V gene lookup returns CDR1 ENHRY and CDR2 SYGVKD. This CDR3 region has 17 residues. The CDR3 DNA reads TGTGCCATCAGTGAGCCGACTAGACAGGGAACTAATGAAAAACTGTTGTTT. Translation gives CAISEPTRQGTNEKLLF.